This T cell receptor beta chain was recorded in a study of neurological immune-mediated disorders. TCRdb re-derived calls from the 5' RACE reads in MiXCR, one entry per CDR3 protein. The sample includes some 22,000 distinct CDR3 sequences, around a sixth of them seen just once. CDR3 length: 18 residues. Trimming removed 0 bases from V and 0 bases from J; junction bases left unmatched: 6. Germline V gene data show CDR1 as LGHNA and CDR2 as YSLEER. This clonotype was found many times. Material for sequencing was CD8+ T cells from blood. The J gene is TRBJ2-2, the V gene TRBV4-3; TRBD2 agrees at 8 bases. The TCR was taken from a woman aged 18-29 years with multiple sclerosis. This CDR3 is CASSQDTAGAANTGELFF. CDR3 nucleotides: TGCGCCAGCAGCCAAGATACAGCGGGAGCCGCGAACACCGGGGAGCTGTTTTTT.